This TCR beta chain was found in a study of T-cell memory formation after mild COVID-19. Looking at the study overall: The study found TCR clusters largely donor specific.

MiXCR, run by TCRdb on the 5' RACE reads, gives a single entry per CDR3 protein. Seen here are 170,000 or so distinct CDR3 sequences, roughly a fifth observed once, and the top ten hold about 23%. This clonotype was detected a few times. The CDR3 contains 15 residues. Germline CDR1 is LGHNA and CDR2 is YSLEER. V lost 5 bases and J lost 5; bases outside the gene matches: 7. The clonotype was recovered from an adult woman who had mild COVID-19 (a few samples of this study predate the infection). Cell type and time point are not known. This rearrangement joins TRBV4-3 to TRBJ2-7, with 12 bases matching TRBD2. Material for sequencing was PBMCs or a T cell subset sorted from them (not recorded which). The CDR3 DNA is TGCGCCAGCAGCTTAGAGACTAGCGGGAGAAACGAGCAGTACTTC. Protein product: CASSLETSGRNEQYF.